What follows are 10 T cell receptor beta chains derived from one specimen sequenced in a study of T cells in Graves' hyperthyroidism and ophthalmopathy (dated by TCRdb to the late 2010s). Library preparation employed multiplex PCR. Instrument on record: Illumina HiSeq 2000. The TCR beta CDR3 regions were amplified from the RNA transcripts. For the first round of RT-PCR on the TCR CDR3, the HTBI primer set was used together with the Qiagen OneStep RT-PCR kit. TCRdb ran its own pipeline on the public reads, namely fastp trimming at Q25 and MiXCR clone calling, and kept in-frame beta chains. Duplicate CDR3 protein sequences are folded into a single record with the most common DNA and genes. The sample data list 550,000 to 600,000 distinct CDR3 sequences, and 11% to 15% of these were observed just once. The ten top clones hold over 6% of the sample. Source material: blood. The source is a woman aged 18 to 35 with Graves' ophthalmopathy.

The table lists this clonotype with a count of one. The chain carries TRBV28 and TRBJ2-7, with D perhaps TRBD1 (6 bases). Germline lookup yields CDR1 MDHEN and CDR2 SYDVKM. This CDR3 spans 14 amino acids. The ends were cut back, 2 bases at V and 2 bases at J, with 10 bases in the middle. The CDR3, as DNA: TGTGCCAGCAGTTTACACAGGGCCACCTACGAGCAGTACTTC. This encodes CASSLHRATYEQYF.

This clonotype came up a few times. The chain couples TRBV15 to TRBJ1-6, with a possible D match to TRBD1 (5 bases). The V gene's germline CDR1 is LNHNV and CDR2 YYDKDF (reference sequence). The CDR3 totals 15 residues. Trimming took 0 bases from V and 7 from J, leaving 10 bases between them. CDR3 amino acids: CATSRDRGFNSPLHF. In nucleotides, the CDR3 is TGTGCCACCAGCAGAGATAGGGGTTTCAATTCACCCCTCCACTTT.

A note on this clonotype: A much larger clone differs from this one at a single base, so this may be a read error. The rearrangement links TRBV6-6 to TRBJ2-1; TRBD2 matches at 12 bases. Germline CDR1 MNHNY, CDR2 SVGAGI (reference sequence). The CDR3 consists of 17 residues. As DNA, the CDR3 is TGTGTCAGCAGTTACTCTAGGGCGACTAGCGGGAGCAATGAGCAGTTCTTC. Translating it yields CVSSYSRATSGSNEQFF.

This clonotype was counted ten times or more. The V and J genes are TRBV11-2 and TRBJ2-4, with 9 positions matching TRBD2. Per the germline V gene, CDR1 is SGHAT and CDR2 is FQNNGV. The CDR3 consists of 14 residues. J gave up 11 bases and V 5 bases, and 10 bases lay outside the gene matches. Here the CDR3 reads CASSHPGLATLQYF. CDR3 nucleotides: TGTGCCAGCAGCCACCCGGGACTAGCTACCCTTCAGTACTTC.

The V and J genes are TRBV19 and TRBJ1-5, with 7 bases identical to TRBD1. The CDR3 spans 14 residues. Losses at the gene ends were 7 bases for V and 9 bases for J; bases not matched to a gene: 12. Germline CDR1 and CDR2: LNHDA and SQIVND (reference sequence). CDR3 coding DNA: TGTGCCAGTAAGGGAGAGGGGGCTTCACGGCCCCAGCATTTT. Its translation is CASKGEGASRPQHF.

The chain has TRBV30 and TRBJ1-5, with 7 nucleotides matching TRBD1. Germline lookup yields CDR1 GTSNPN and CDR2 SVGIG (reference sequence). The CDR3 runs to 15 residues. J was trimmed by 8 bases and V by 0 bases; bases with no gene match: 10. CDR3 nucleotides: TGTGCCTGGAGTGTAATGGCAGGGGGTGGTGAGCCCCAGCATTTT. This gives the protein CAWSVMAGGGEPQHF.

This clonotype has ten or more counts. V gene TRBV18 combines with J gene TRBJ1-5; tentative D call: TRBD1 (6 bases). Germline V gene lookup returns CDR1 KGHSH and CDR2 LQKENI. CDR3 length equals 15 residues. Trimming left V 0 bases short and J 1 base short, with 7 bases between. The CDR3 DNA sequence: TGTGCCAGCTCACCACCGGGGACAAGCAATCAGCCCCAGCATTTT. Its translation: CASSPPGTSNQPQHF.

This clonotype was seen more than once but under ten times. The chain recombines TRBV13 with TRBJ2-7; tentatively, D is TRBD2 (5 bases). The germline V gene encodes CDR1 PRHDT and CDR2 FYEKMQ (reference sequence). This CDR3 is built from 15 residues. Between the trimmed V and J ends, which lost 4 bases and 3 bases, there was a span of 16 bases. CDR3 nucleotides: TGTGCCAGCAGCTCTCACAGCGGAGGAAGCTACGAGCAGTACTTC. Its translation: CASSSHSGGSYEQYF. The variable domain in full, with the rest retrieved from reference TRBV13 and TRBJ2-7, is AAGVIQSPRHLIKEKRETATLKCYPIPRHDTVYWYQQGPGQDPQFLISFYEKMQSDKGSIPDRFSAQQFSDYHSELNMSSLELGDSALYFCASSSHSGGSYEQYFGPGTRLTVT.

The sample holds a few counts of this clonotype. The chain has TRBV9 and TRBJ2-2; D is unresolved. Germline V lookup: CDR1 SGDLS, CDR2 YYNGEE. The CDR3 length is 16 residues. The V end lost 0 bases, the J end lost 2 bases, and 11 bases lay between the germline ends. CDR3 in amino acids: CASSVEVTQNTGELFF. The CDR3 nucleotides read TGTGCCAGCAGCGTAGAGGTTACTCAAAACACCGGGGAGCTGTTTTTT.

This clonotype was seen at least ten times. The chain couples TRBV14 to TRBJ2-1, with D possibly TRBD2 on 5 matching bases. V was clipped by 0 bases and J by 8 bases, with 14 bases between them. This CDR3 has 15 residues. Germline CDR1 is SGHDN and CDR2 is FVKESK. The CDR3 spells CASSQDDRGIYEQFF. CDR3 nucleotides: TGTGCCAGCAGCCAAGATGACCGGGGTATTTATGAGCAGTTCTTC.